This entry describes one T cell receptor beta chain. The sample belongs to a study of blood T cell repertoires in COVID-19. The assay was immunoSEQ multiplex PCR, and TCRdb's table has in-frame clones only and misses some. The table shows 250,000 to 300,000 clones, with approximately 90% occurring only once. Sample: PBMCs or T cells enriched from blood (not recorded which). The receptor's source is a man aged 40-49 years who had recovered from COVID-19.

DNA for the CDR3: TGTGCCAGCAGTCCAAGGGTAGCGGGAGATTTCCAGTACTTC. It encodes CASSPRVAGDFQYF. The V call is TRBV7-9, the J call TRBJ2-5; TRBD2 matches at 9 bases. V lost 6 bases to trimming and J lost 10 bases; unmatched junction nucleotides: 12. The CDR3 has 14 amino acids. CDR1 is SEHNR and CDR2 is FQNEAQ in the germline V gene (reference sequence).